A selection of T cell receptor beta chains follows, all from one sample in a study of shared clonotypes between healthy human individuals. TCRdb keeps only in-frame clones here, not all; method: immunoSEQ multiplex PCR. The data hold around 2.1 million clones, with roughly 91% observed a single time. What was sequenced was naive CD8+ T cells from PBMCs. The receptors were sampled from a man aged 18 to 30 in good health. Some clones in this sample may be carry-over from other donors' samples. The CDR3 runs from the conserved cysteine through the conserved F or W. The D gene is left open where the match is weak. Clone size is not always given. Where it is, it says once, few, many or a class for expanded clones.

>15|TRBD1|.|TRBJ2-7|TRBV5-1
TGCGCCAGCAGCTTTTGGGACAGGGGGATGGACGAGCAGTACTTC
CASSFWDRGMDEQYF
>16|TRBD2|.|TRBJ2-5|TRBV7-8
TGTGCCAGCAGCGTACTAGGGACTAGCGACCAAGAGACCCAGTACTTC
CASSVLGTSDQETQYF
>15|TRBD1|.|TRBJ1-2|TRBV5-4
TGTGCCAGCAGCCCCCTCGGACAGGATAACTATGGCTACACCTTC
CASSPLGQDNYGYTF
>14|.|.|TRBJ2-7|TRBV19
TGTGCCAGTAGTTCAAGCCCCTTTCCCTACGAGCAGTACTTC
CASSSSPFPYEQYF
>16|.|.|TRBJ1-1|TRBV21-1
TGTGCCAGCAGCAAGCCTTTGGGACGGTCGAACACTGAAGCTTTCTTT
CASSKPLGRSNTEAFF
>15|.|.|TRBJ2-5|TRBV5-4
TGTGCCAGCAGCTTAGTAGGGGCCCAACAAGAGACCCAGTACTTC
CASSLVGAQQETQYF
>12|.|.|TRBJ2-4|TRBV7-9
TGTGCCAGCAGGGACACCCAGGACATTCAGTACTTC
CASRDTQDIQYF
>13|.|once|TRBJ2-7|TRBV19
TGTGCCAGTAGTATAATGACCTCGGGGGAGCAGTACTTC
CASSIMTSGEQYF
>18|TRBD1|.|TRBJ1-2|TRBV19
TGTGCCAGTACCAAAAGAGACGACAGGGGGCACCACCCGGGGGGCTACACCTTC
CASTKRDDRGHHPGGYTF
>12|.|.|TRBJ2-7|TRBV11-2
TGTGCCAGCAGCTGGGGACCCTACGAGCAGTACTTC
CASSWGPYEQYF
>15|TRBD2|.|TRBJ2-5|TRBV25-1
TGTGCCAGCAGTGAATGGACTAGCGGGGCGGGGACCCAGTACTTC
CASSEWTSGAGTQYF
>16|.|once|TRBJ2-3|TRBV7-9
TGTGCCAGCAGCAAAGCTGGCAGTGCTAGCACAGATACGCAGTATTTT
CASSKAGSASTDTQYF
>13|.|.|TRBJ2-2|TRBV18
TGTGCCAGCTCACGGCTTGACACCGGGGAGCTGTTTTTT
CASSRLDTGELFF
>15|.|.|TRBJ2-7|TRBV12-1
TGTGCCAGCAGCTCGGGACTAGCTGAAACCTACGAGCAGTACTTC
CASSSGLAETYEQYF
>21|TRBD2|.|TRBJ2-5|TRBV9
TGTGCCAGCAGCCCCCACTCTGTTCCTAGCGGGCCCAATGAGTCTTCGGAGACCCAGTACTTC
CASSPHSVPSGPNESSETQYF
>15|TRBD2|.|TRBJ2-1|TRBV10-2
TGCGCCAGCAGTGGGGGGGGGACGATCTACAATGAGCAGTTCTTC
CASSGGGTIYNEQFF
>15|TRBD2|.|TRBJ2-7|TRBV7-9
TGTGCCAGCAGCTTGGATGGGACTAGAGGATACGAGCAGTACTTC
CASSLDGTRGYEQYF
>16|.|.|TRBJ1-4|TRBV7-6
TGTGCCAGCAGCCCAGACGCCGAGGCAACTAATGAAAAACTGTTTTTT
CASSPDAEATNEKLFF
>16|.|once|TRBJ2-2|TRBV7-8
TGTGCCAGCAGCTCCGCTATTGGGGTTGTAGCCGGGGAGCTGTTTTTT
CASSSAIGVVAGELFF
>14|.|.|TRBJ1-2|TRBV19
TGTGCCAGTAAGGTAGGGGCAGGGACCCATGGCTACACCTTC
CASKVGAGTHGYTF
>14|.|.|TRBJ2-7|TRBV5-1
TGCGCCAGCAGCTTATGGCGTTCTGGGAACGAGCAGTACTTC
CASSLWRSGNEQYF
>15|TRBD2|.|TRBJ2-3|TRBV4-1
TGCGCCAGCAGCGGTCGCGGGAGGGCCCAAGATACGCAGTATTTT
CASSGRGRAQDTQYF
>13|.|few|TRBJ2-3|TRBV5-1
TGCGCCAGCAGCGGGGACAAGCCGGATACGCAGTATTTT
CASSGDKPDTQYF
>14|.|.|TRBJ1-1|TRBV6-5
TGTGCCAGCAGTCCACAGGTGCTGAGCACTGAAGCTTTCTTT
CASSPQVLSTEAFF
>14|.|.|TRBJ1-5|TRBV7-9
TGTGCCAGCAGCTTAACTGGTAGCAATCAGCCCCAGCATTTT
CASSLTGSNQPQHF
>14|.|.|TRBJ1-4|TRBV5-1
TGCGCCAGCAGCTTCTGGGGACTTAATGAAAAACTGTTTTTT
CASSFWGLNEKLFF
>15|.|.|TRBJ2-1|TRBV15
TGTGCCACCAGCGGGGGCAGGGTGGCCTACAATGAGCAGTTCTTC
CATSGGRVAYNEQFF
>13|.|.|TRBJ1-2|TRBV28
TGTGCCACCTCGCCCTGGGGGGACTATGGCTACACCTTC
CATSPWGDYGYTF
>13|.|.|TRBJ1-4|TRBV7-9
TGTGCCAGCAGCTCCCCCAGGGCTGAAAAACTGTTTTTT
CASSSPRAEKLFF
>15|TRBD2|.|TRBJ2-2|TRBV6-1
TGTGCCAGCAGTGAACGAGCGGGAAACACCGGGGAGCTGTTTTTT
CASSERAGNTGELFF
>19|.|.|TRBJ2-7|TRBV21-1
TGTGCCAGCAGCAAAGCGCTAGGTATTGGGGACAGGCGGTCCTACGAGCAGTACTTC
CASSKALGIGDRRSYEQYF
>13|.|.|TRBJ2-5|TRBV14
TGTGCCAGCAGCGCGGGGTTCCAAGAGACCCAGTACTTC
CASSAGFQETQYF
>15|.|.|TRBJ1-3|TRBV6-1
TGTGCCAGCAGAGTCCGGGGGGGCCCTGGAAACACCATATATTTT
CASRVRGGPGNTIYF
>14|.|.|TRBJ2-7|TRBV7-3
TGTGCCAGCAGCTTAGGGGACGGTCCCTACGAGCAGTACTTC
CASSLGDGPYEQYF
>14|.|.|TRBJ2-2|TRBV29-1
TGCAGCGTTGTACTGGGGATTCGCACCGGGGAGCTGTTTTTT
CSVVLGIRTGELFF
>13|TRBD1|.|TRBJ1-2|TRBV25-1
TGTGCCAGCAGGGGAGGGGGCGCGTATGGCTACACCTTC
CASRGGGAYGYTF
>14|.|.|TRBJ1-1|TRBV6-5
TGTGCCAGCAGTACTACCGGGTGGGACACTGAAGCTTTCTTT
CASSTTGWDTEAFF
>16|.|.|TRBJ2-7|TRBV7-2
TGTGCCAGCAGCTTAGTAGGGAGAACGACGTCCTACGAGCAGTACTTC
CASSLVGRTTSYEQYF
>16|.|.|TRBJ2-2|TRBV6-6
TGTGCCAGCAGTTCATTCCGGGACACAAGTACCGGGGAGCTGTTTTTT
CASSSFRDTSTGELFF
>13|TRBD1|.|TRBJ1-2|TRBV27
TGTGCCAGCAGTTACAACAGGGGCGCGGACTGCACCTTC
CASSYNRGADCTF
>12|.|.|TRBJ1-3|TRBV27
TGTGCCAGCAGTCCCGGACCTAACACCATATATTTT
CASSPGPNTIYF
>13|.|.|TRBJ2-1|TRBV7-9
TGTGCCAGCAGCTCGTCGACTGTAAATGAGCAGTTCTTC
CASSSSTVNEQFF
>14|.|.|TRBJ2-7|TRBV14
TGTGCCAGCAGCCAAGATGGTGGGGACGGCGAGCAGTACTTC
CASSQDGGDGEQYF
>13|.|.|TRBJ2-4|TRBV15
TGTGCCACCAGCAGTTCAGAAAGGGACATTCAGTACTTC
CATSSSERDIQYF
>15|.|.|TRBJ1-2|TRBV9
TGTGCCAGCAGTCCTCCGGGGCAGATCTTTTATGGCTACACCTTC
CASSPPGQIFYGYTF
>15|TRBD1|.|TRBJ1-5|TRBV4-1
TGCGCCAGCAGCCCCCGGGACAGCGGACATCAGCCCCAGCATTTT
CASSPRDSGHQPQHF
>15|.|.|TRBJ2-5|TRBV30
TGTGCCTGGAGTCTAATAGGGGGGGGATGGGAGACCCAGTACTTC
CAWSLIGGGWETQYF
>15|.|.|TRBJ2-1|TRBV4-3
TGCGCCAGCAGCCAACTTGACCGAGCTCACAATGAGCAGTTCTTC
CASSQLDRAHNEQFF
>14|.|.|TRBJ1-2|TRBV28
TGTGCCAGCAGTTTGGTAGTTGGGGACTATGGCTACACCTTC
CASSLVVGDYGYTF
>14|TRBD1|.|TRBJ2-7|TRBV6-6
TGTGCCAGCAGAACCGGGACAGGACACCTGGAGCAGTACTTC
CASRTGTGHLEQYF
>14|TRBD1|.|TRBJ1-1|TRBV9
TGTGCCAGCAGCGCTTCGACAGGGCGAGGTGGGGCTTTCTTT
CASSASTGRGGAFF
>15|TRBD1|.|TRBJ2-7|TRBV7-2
TGTGCCAGCAGCCCGACAGGGGGCCCCCTCTACGAGCAGTACTTC
CASSPTGGPLYEQYF
>15|TRBD1|.|TRBJ1-2|TRBV28
TGTGCCAGCGGTCCAACAGGGGCTACTAACTATGGCTACACCTTC
CASGPTGATNYGYTF
>19|TRBD2|.|TRBJ2-2|TRBV28
TGTGCCAGCAGTTTAAGTATTTGGGAGGGTAGCGCTAACACCGGGGAGCTGTTTTTT
CASSLSIWEGSANTGELFF
>14|.|.|TRBJ2-7|TRBV7-9
TGTGCCAGCAGCTTAGTTCACAGAGCCTACGAGCAGTACTTC
CASSLVHRAYEQYF
>14|TRBD2|.|TRBJ2-1|TRBV10-1
TGCGCCAGCAGTGAACTAGCGGGAACTAATGAGCAGTTCTTC
CASSELAGTNEQFF
>16|TRBD1|.|TRBJ1-1|TRBV28
TGTGCCAGCAGCTTCCGGGACAGGTGGGAGTACACTGAAGCTTTCTTT
CASSFRDRWEYTEAFF